This TCR beta chain is drawn from a study of blood T cell repertoires in COVID-19 (dated by TCRdb to about 2020). Context from the whole study: Samples from collaborators originated in the United States, Italy and Spain and spanned both the acute and convalescent phases of COVID-19. The material from the prospective study consisted of cDNA or gDNA derived from T cells, B-cell-depleted T cells, or PBMCs. The sample metadata nearly always contained a de-identified subject ID, COVID-19 status, age in years and sex. The dataset comprised deeply sampled blood TCRbeta repertoires from subjects exposed to, actively infected with, or recovered from COVID-19. The repertoires were released in a freely available public database meant as a resource for research on the immune response to SARS-CoV-2. Where available, HLA class I and class II types were taken from metadata supplied by the sample provider and were not determined by assay-based typing. The samples were drawn from the first 160 participants of the ongoing ImmuneRACE study and from 1,254 subjects provided by 6 global collaborators.

TCRbeta CDR3 regions were amplified from genomic DNA by means of the immunoSEQ Assay, a bias-controlled multiplex PCR. As for the authors' bioinformatics: Within the assay, amplification of reference gene primers was used to estimate how many nucleated cells each sample contained. To quantify the absolute abundance of each unique TCRbeta CDR3 rearrangement, sequence reads were collapsed and filtered. For each sample, productive Simpson clonality was calculated by taking the square root of Simpson's diversity index across productive rearrangements. In its TCRdb copy, this immuneACCESS table keeps in-frame sequences only and misses some clones. Where compared with another copy, unresolved V genes explain less than half of these, and the others have no known cause. D and trimming come from the DNA, and the V and J calls and clone size come from that table. The sample table contains a few hundred thousand clones; only one count was recorded for around 83% of them. The ten most abundant clones make up about 4.8% of the sample.

What the work shows at the level of the full study, not this receptor alone: How much clinical and demographic metadata was included differed by source and by participant, and the metadata was provided uncurated.

The germline V and J ends show losses of 6 bases and 2 bases respectively, and no gene match explains 7 bases of the junction. The CDR3, cysteine through phenylalanine, is 15 amino acids long. The CDR3 DNA has 45 bases and is translated from base 1. CDR1 and CDR2 are drawn from the germline V gene: SNHLY, FYNNEI. Enrolling through a virtual design, the prospective study's participants ranged in age from roughly 18 to 90 years and lived across 20 to 30 United States geographic areas. To assign participants to cohorts, the prospective study relied on clinical history that participants themselves reported in a screening survey and a study questionnaire. Recovered participants in ImmuneRACE Cohort 3 were defined by two consecutive negative NP/OP PCR tests, clearance by a healthcare professional, or resolution of symptoms. Each participant in the prospective study had whole blood, serum and a nasopharyngeal or oropharyngeal swab collected by mobile phlebotomists. Additional blood draws and questionnaires over a roughly two-month period could optionally be provided by prospective study participants. Before DNA extraction, prospective study blood samples were shipped either frozen or at room temperature.

Of note for this clone: Its specific antigen is unknown. No qualities accompany the bases; no much larger clone lies one base away.

The rearrangement joined TRBV2 to TRBJ1-2; TRBD1 aligns with 9 central bases. Sample: PBMCs or T cells enriched from blood (not recorded which). The sequence derives from a woman aged 45-60 years who had recovered from COVID-19. The CDR3 protein sequence reads: CASSASGQGNYGYTF. The DNA reads TGTGCCAGCAGCGCGTCGGGACAGGGAAACTATGGCTACACCTTC.